This T cell receptor beta chain appears in the sequencing data of a study of identifying expanded T cells in peripheral blood. Of note for this clone: Its antigen is still unknown.

Collection occurred without any documented infections or immune events in donors. Study-wide findings and caveats: About 1.2 clones differed between technical replicates, versus approximately 17 and 20 over time. Approximately two-week clone count variance significantly increased as total template count grew.

CDR1 is SGHTA and CDR2 is FQGNSA in the germline V gene. This CDR3 is built from 14 residues. Trimming cost V 4 bases and J 5 bases, with 11 bases left between them. Some clones are missing from TCRdb's copy, which holds only in-frame ones; the method was immunoSEQ multiplex PCR. The table has 75,000 to 95,000 clones, about 90% seen once. Sequences were obtained from blood. This chain links TRBV7-2 with TRBJ2-2; no firm D call. The source is a person between 18 and 75 years old in good health. The CDR3 is CASSSTASTGELFF. CDR3 bases: TGTGCCAGCAGCTCAACCGCCTCGACCGGGGAGCTGTTTTTT.